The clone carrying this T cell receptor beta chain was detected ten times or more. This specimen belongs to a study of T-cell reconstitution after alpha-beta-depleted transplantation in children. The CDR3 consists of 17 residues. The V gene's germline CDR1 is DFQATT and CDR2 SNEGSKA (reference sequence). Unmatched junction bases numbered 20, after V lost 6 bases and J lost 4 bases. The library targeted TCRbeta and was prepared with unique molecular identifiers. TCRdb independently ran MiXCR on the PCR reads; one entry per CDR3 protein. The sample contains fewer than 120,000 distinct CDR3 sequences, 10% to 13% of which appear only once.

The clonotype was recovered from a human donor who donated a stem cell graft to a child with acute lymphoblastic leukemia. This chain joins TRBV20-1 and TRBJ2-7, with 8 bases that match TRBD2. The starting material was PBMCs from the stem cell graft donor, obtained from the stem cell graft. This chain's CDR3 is CSASNSFRAGAVYEQYF. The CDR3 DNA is TGCAGTGCCAGTAATTCCTTCAGAGCGGGGGCCGTTTACGAGCAGTACTTC.